Following are 8 T cell receptor beta chains from one sample sequenced in a study of read filtering for tumor transcriptome and immune sequencing. Molecular barcoded adaptors covering alpha/delta and beta/gamma chains were used on approximately 400 ng RNA. TCRdb re-derived calls from the reads in MiXCR, one entry per CDR3 protein. The sample contains 100,000 to 150,000 distinct CDR3 sequences, 10% to 15% of which appear only once. Sequenced input: a population of CD138-negative cells sorted from bone marrow. The receptors stem from a donor at least 40 years old with multiple myeloma.

On this clonotype: A much bigger clone sits one base away, suggesting this may be a read error. This chain links TRBV19 with TRBJ1-1; D may be TRBD1 (5 bases). The V gene lost 3 bases and the J gene lost 0 bases, with 17 bases spanning the gap. Germline V CDR1 and CDR2: LNHDA, SQIVND (reference sequence). CDR3 length: 17 residues. The CDR3 coding sequence is TGTGCCAGTAGTATGGTAGGGGAAACGAACATGAACACTGAAGCTTTCTTT. This translates into CASSMVGETNMNTEAFF.

This clonotype was found many times. The V gene is TRBV12-3 or TRBV12-4, the J gene TRBJ1-5; 8 positions match TRBD1. V trimming: 1 base; J trimming: 7 bases; junction bases outside the gene matches: 9. The CDR3 sequence is 16 residues long. The CDR3 nucleotides read TGTGCCAGCAGTTTAGGAGGACAGGGAGGGACCCAGCCCCAGCATTTT. Protein sequence: CASSLGGQGGTQPQHF.

This clonotype was seen repeatedly, ten times or more. The genes are TRBV5-1 and TRBJ2-2; the D is unclear. Germline V gene data show CDR1 as SGHRS and CDR2 as YFSETQ. V lost 2 bases and J lost 0, with 5 bases in between. The length of the CDR3 is 14 residues. The CDR3 loop is CASSLESNTGELFF. The CDR3 DNA follows: TGCGCCAGCAGCTTAGAGTCGAACACCGGGGAGCTGTTTTTT.

This clonotype was found many times. The chain links TRBV29-1 to TRBJ1-4; D is undetermined. The CDR3 loop spans 13 amino acids. V gave up 7 bases and J gave up 2 bases, with 11 bases separating them. The V gene's germline CDR1 is SQVTM and CDR2 ANQGSEA. This chain's CDR3 is CSALLDTNEKLFF. The CDR3 DNA sequence: TGCAGCGCCCTGCTGGACACTAATGAAAAACTGTTTTTT.

This clonotype was counted at least ten times. This chain connects TRBV6-2 or TRBV6-3 to TRBJ2-7, with D hard to call. Trimming took off 7 bases at V and 3 bases at J, with 13 bases between the two ends. Germline V gene data show CDR1 as MNHEY and CDR2 as SVGEGT. The CDR3 spans 13 residues. As DNA, the CDR3 is TGTGCCAGCATCTCTCCGCTGGACTACGAGCAGTACTTC. This sequence encodes CASISPLDYEQYF.

This clonotype was counted many times. The chain carries TRBV12-3 or TRBV12-4 and TRBJ1-4; D is unresolved. The CDR3 length is 11 residues. V was trimmed by 5 bases and J by 8 bases, leaving 6 bases between them. As DNA, the CDR3 is TGTGCCAGCAGTATACAGGAAAAACTGTTTTTT. This gives the protein CASSIQEKLFF.

This clonotype was observed a few times. The CDR3 sequence is CASSKTTGTSRTGELFF. CDR3 bases: TGTGCCAGCAGTAAGACGACCGGGACTAGTAGGACCGGGGAGCTGTTTTTT. The chain joins TRBV9 to TRBJ2-2; 8 bases map to TRBD2. This CDR3 contains 17 residues. The germline V gene encodes CDR1 SGDLS and CDR2 YYNGEE. V lost 5 bases and J lost 5; bases outside the gene matches: 14.

This clonotype appeared many times. The chain couples TRBV18 to TRBJ2-4; D may be TRBD1 or TRBD2 (5 bases each). This CDR3 region has 15 residues. Germline loops: CDR1 KGHSH, CDR2 LQKENI. The V end lost 3 bases, the J end lost 3 bases, and 12 bases lay between the germline ends. CDR3 DNA sequence: TGTGCCAGCTCACCCCCGGGACGGAGCAAAAACATTCAGTACTTC. Translation: CASSPPGRSKNIQYF. Based on the CDR3 plus reference TRBV18 and TRBJ2-4, the full variable domain is NAGVMQNPRHLVRRRGQEARLRCSPMKGHSHVYWYRQLPEEGLKFMVYLQKENIIDESGMPKERFSAEFPKEGPSILRIQQVVRGDSAAYFCASSPPGRSKNIQYFGAGTRLSVL.